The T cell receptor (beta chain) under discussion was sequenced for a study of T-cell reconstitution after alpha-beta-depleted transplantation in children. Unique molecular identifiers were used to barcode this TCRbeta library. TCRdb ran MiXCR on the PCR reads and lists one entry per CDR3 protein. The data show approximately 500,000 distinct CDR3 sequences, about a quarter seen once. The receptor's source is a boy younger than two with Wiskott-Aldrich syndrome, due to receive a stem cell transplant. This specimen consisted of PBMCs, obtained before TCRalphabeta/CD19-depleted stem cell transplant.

The CDR3 DNA follows: TGCGCCAGCAGCTTGAGTCCGGTGGAATGGCAGTACTTC. Translating gives CASSLSPVEWQYF. The chain employs TRBV5-1 and TRBJ2-7, with unresolved D. Deletions cut 1 base from V and 9 bases from J, with 14 bases between. This CDR3 region has 13 residues. The V gene's germline CDR1 is SGHRS and CDR2 YFSETQ.